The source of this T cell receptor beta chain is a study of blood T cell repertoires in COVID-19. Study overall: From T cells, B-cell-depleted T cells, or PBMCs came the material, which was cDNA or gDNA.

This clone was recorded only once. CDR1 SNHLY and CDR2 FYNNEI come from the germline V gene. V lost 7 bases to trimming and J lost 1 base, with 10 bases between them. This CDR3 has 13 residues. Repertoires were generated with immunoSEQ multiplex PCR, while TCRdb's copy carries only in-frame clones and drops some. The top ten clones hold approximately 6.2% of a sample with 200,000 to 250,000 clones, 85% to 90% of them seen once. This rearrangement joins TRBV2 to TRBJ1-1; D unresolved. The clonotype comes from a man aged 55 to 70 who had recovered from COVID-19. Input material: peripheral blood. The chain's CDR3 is CASMRVENTEAFF. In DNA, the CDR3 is TGTGCCAGCATGAGGGTTGAGAACACTGAAGCTTTCTTT.